Listed below are T cell receptor beta chains from one sample, sequenced in a study of shared clonotypes between healthy human individuals. The method was immunoSEQ multiplex PCR; TCRdb's version includes in-frame clones alone and lacks a portion of them. The table lists more than 80,000 clones, under 80% of them singletons. The material sequenced was memory CD8+ T cells sorted from blood. The receptors were gathered from a man aged 30-40 years in good health. CDR3s include the opening cysteine and the closing phenylalanine or tryptophan. A D gene is named only where the DNA matches it firmly. Only some rows state a clone size, as once, few, many or a class for expanded clones.

j_gene: TRBJ2-1; d_gene: .; v_gene: TRBV7-2; abundance: .; CDR3aa: CASTRDRTSANEQFF; CDR3nt: TGTGCCAGCACCAGGGACCGAACGAGTGCCAATGAGCAGTTCTTC
j_gene: TRBJ2-3; d_gene: TRBD1; v_gene: TRBV7-7; abundance: .; CDR3aa: CASSTGQGSWDTQYF; CDR3nt: TGTGCTAGCAGCACGGGACAGGGAAGTTGGGATACGCAGTATTTT
j_gene: TRBJ2-5; d_gene: TRBD2; v_gene: TRBV6-1; abundance: few; CDR3aa: CASRGTSGMSETQYF; CDR3nt: TGTGCCAGCAGAGGGACTAGCGGGATGAGTGAGACCCAGTACTTC
j_gene: TRBJ2-3; d_gene: .; v_gene: TRBV10-1; abundance: .; CDR3aa: CASRSGPDTDTQYF; CDR3nt: TGCGCCAGCAGATCAGGCCCGGACACAGATACGCAGTATTTT
j_gene: TRBJ2-3; d_gene: .; v_gene: TRBV7-6; abundance: .; CDR3aa: CASSLAGVGGPSNTDTQYF; CDR3nt: TGTGCCAGCAGCTTAGCCGGTGTCGGAGGGCCGAGTAACACAGATACGCAGTATTTT
j_gene: TRBJ2-2; d_gene: .; v_gene: TRBV19; abundance: .; CDR3aa: CASSTDHSTGELFF; CDR3nt: TGTGCCAGTAGTACAGACCATTCGACCGGGGAGCTGTTTTTT
j_gene: TRBJ1-1; d_gene: TRBD1; v_gene: TRBV6-5; abundance: .; CDR3aa: CASSYRGERAVAFF; CDR3nt: TGTGCCAGCAGCTACAGGGGAGAACGGGCTGTAGCTTTCTTT
j_gene: TRBJ2-3; d_gene: TRBD2; v_gene: TRBV7-2; abundance: .; CDR3aa: CASSFIAGARTDTQYF; CDR3nt: TGTGCCAGCAGCTTCATAGCGGGAGCCCGTACAGATACGCAGTATTTT
j_gene: TRBJ2-1; d_gene: TRBD1; v_gene: TRBV19; abundance: .; CDR3aa: CASTLEGQGGYNEQFF; CDR3nt: TGTGCCAGTACCCTCGAGGGACAGGGGGGTTACAATGAGCAGTTCTTC
j_gene: TRBJ2-7; d_gene: TRBD1; v_gene: TRBV7-6; abundance: .; CDR3aa: CASSADRGYEQYF; CDR3nt: TGTGCCAGCAGCGCAGACAGGGGCTACGAGCAGTACTTC
j_gene: TRBJ1-5; d_gene: .; v_gene: TRBV7-2; abundance: once; CDR3aa: CASSQRAGQPQHF; CDR3nt: TGTGCCAGCAGCCAGAGAGCGGGTCAGCCCCAGCATTTT
j_gene: TRBJ2-7; d_gene: .; v_gene: TRBV7-9; abundance: few; CDR3aa: CASSLAGVHYEQYF; CDR3nt: TGTGCCAGCAGCTTAGCGGGAGTTCACTACGAGCAGTACTTC
j_gene: TRBJ2-7; d_gene: TRBD1; v_gene: TRBV27; abundance: .; CDR3aa: CASGDRKGEQYF; CDR3nt: TGTGCCAGCGGGGACAGGAAAGGCGAGCAGTACTTC
j_gene: TRBJ2-1; d_gene: TRBD2; v_gene: TRBV9; abundance: .; CDR3aa: CASSVGTSSSNEQFF; CDR3nt: TGTGCCAGCAGCGTAGGGACTAGTAGCTCCAATGAGCAGTTCTTC
j_gene: TRBJ1-4; d_gene: .; v_gene: TRBV6-5; abundance: many; CDR3aa: CASSGGASNEKLFF; CDR3nt: TGTGCCAGCAGCGGGGGGGCGTCTAATGAAAAACTGTTTTTT
j_gene: TRBJ2-1; d_gene: TRBD1; v_gene: TRBV6-5; abundance: .; CDR3aa: CASSLGTGGYEQFF; CDR3nt: TGTGCCAGCAGTTTGGGGACAGGGGGCTATGAGCAGTTCTTC
j_gene: TRBJ1-5; d_gene: .; v_gene: TRBV7-9; abundance: few; CDR3aa: CASSQGTQPQHF; CDR3nt: TGTGCCAGCAGCCAAGGAACTCAGCCCCAGCATTTT
j_gene: TRBJ2-3; d_gene: TRBD1; v_gene: TRBV28; abundance: .; CDR3aa: CASSSYRGRSDTQYF; CDR3nt: TGTGCCAGCAGTTCGTACAGGGGGCGGTCAGATACGCAGTATTTT
j_gene: TRBJ2-1; d_gene: .; v_gene: TRBV6-5; abundance: .; CDR3aa: CASRSYNEQFF; CDR3nt: TGTGCCAGCAGAAGCTACAATGAGCAGTTCTTC
j_gene: TRBJ2-5; d_gene: .; v_gene: TRBV2; abundance: .; CDR3aa: CASRYQWTKETQYF; CDR3nt: TGTGCCAGCAGATACCAGTGGACCAAAGAGACCCAGTACTTC
j_gene: TRBJ2-5; d_gene: .; v_gene: TRBV21-1; abundance: .; CDR3aa: CASSGGATASQETQYF; CDR3nt: TGTGCCAGCAGCGGAGGGGCGACGGCTTCTCAAGAGACCCAGTACTTC
j_gene: TRBJ2-7; d_gene: TRBD2; v_gene: TRBV9; abundance: once; CDR3aa: CASSDHGTSGSVQYF; CDR3nt: TGTGCCAGCAGCGATCACGGGACTAGCGGGAGTGTTCAGTACTTC
j_gene: TRBJ2-4; d_gene: .; v_gene: TRBV7-8; abundance: .; CDR3aa: CASSSTLAKNIQYF; CDR3nt: TGTGCCAGCAGCTCGACCTTAGCCAAAAACATTCAGTACTTC
j_gene: TRBJ1-1; d_gene: TRBD1; v_gene: TRBV6-1; abundance: many; CDR3aa: CASGGQENTEAFF; CDR3nt: TGTGCCAGCGGAGGACAGGAGAACACTGAAGCTTTCTTT
j_gene: TRBJ2-7; d_gene: TRBD1; v_gene: TRBV6-5; abundance: few; CDR3aa: CASSYSGTGYAYEQYF; CDR3nt: TGTGCCAGCAGTTACTCGGGGACAGGCTACGCCTACGAGCAGTACTTC
j_gene: TRBJ2-5; d_gene: .; v_gene: TRBV27; abundance: .; CDR3aa: CASSFGGGGVETQYF; CDR3nt: TGTGCCAGCAGTTTCGGCGGAGGAGGGGTAGAGACCCAGTACTTC
j_gene: TRBJ2-2; d_gene: .; v_gene: TRBV27; abundance: few; CDR3aa: CASSLWGNAGELFF; CDR3nt: TGTGCCAGCAGTTTATGGGGGAACGCCGGGGAGCTGTTTTTT
j_gene: TRBJ2-7; d_gene: .; v_gene: TRBV11-2; abundance: .; CDR3aa: CASSQTGTPNYEQYF; CDR3nt: TGTGCCAGCAGCCAAACCGGGACTCCAAACTACGAGCAGTACTTC
j_gene: TRBJ1-1; d_gene: .; v_gene: TRBV28; abundance: .; CDR3aa: CASRGGGTEAFF; CDR3nt: TGTGCCAGCCGCGGAGGGGGCACTGAAGCTTTCTTT
j_gene: TRBJ2-5; d_gene: TRBD2; v_gene: TRBV5-4; abundance: .; CDR3aa: CASRRMGGGETQYF; CDR3nt: TGTGCCAGCCGCCGGATGGGGGGGGGAGAGACCCAGTACTTC
j_gene: TRBJ2-3; d_gene: .; v_gene: TRBV19; abundance: .; CDR3aa: CASSMRSPRTDTQYF; CDR3nt: TGTGCCAGTAGTATGAGGAGCCCTAGAACAGATACGCAGTATTTT
j_gene: TRBJ2-5; d_gene: .; v_gene: TRBV4-1; abundance: few; CDR3aa: CASSQGPMTDQETQYF; CDR3nt: TGCGCCAGCAGCCAAGGCCCCATGACAGACCAAGAGACCCAGTACTTC
j_gene: TRBJ2-7; d_gene: TRBD2; v_gene: TRBV7-9; abundance: many; CDR3aa: CAGEGLAIHEQYF; CDR3nt: TGTGCTGGAGAGGGACTAGCGATCCACGAGCAGTACTTC
j_gene: TRBJ1-2; d_gene: TRBD1; v_gene: TRBV6-1; abundance: few; CDR3aa: CASSVGQGGEGYTF; CDR3nt: TGTGCCAGCAGCGTGGGACAGGGAGGGGAAGGCTACACCTTC
j_gene: TRBJ1-2; d_gene: .; v_gene: TRBV27; abundance: .; CDR3aa: CASRKQGIYGYTF; CDR3nt: TGTGCCAGCAGGAAGCAGGGGATCTATGGCTACACCTTC
j_gene: TRBJ2-7; d_gene: TRBD2; v_gene: TRBV28; abundance: .; CDR3aa: CASSSPGWSGRGSYEQYF; CDR3nt: TGTGCCAGCAGTTCACCAGGGTGGAGCGGGAGGGGCTCCTACGAGCAGTACTTC
j_gene: TRBJ2-5; d_gene: TRBD2; v_gene: TRBV7-3; abundance: few; CDR3aa: CASSLREGETQYF; CDR3nt: TGTGCCAGCAGCTTGAGGGAGGGGGAGACCCAGTACTTC
j_gene: TRBJ1-5; d_gene: .; v_gene: TRBV6-1; abundance: many; CDR3aa: CASSVSGENQPQHF; CDR3nt: TGTGCCAGCAGTGTTTCAGGGGAAAATCAGCCCCAGCATTTT
j_gene: TRBJ1-5; d_gene: .; v_gene: TRBV28; abundance: .; CDR3aa: CASSVMQGNQPQHF; CDR3nt: TGTGCCAGCAGTGTGATGCAGGGCAATCAGCCCCAGCATTTT
j_gene: TRBJ2-7; d_gene: .; v_gene: TRBV7-3; abundance: .; CDR3aa: CASRGFVSGDEQYF; CDR3nt: TGTGCCAGCAGGGGGTTTGTCTCAGGGGACGAGCAGTACTTC